This TCR beta chain appears in the sequencing data of a study of control samples from healthy donors and cancer patients. CDR3 length equals 15 residues. V was trimmed by 2 bases and J by 2 bases, leaving 12 bases between them. Germline CDR1 MNHEY, CDR2 SVGAGI. The table came from immunoSEQ multiplex PCR; TCRdb's copy has only in-frame clones and leaves some out. The sample holds tens of thousands of clones; 83% are singletons and the top ten take 15% to 19%. V is TRBV6-5 and J is TRBJ2-5; maybe TRBD2 (6 bases). The clonotype was recovered from a man aged 55 to 70 in good health. Sequencing used blood. As DNA, the CDR3 is TGTGCCAGCAGTTACCGGGGGTCCGGACAAGAGACCCAGTACTTC. Protein: CASSYRGSGQETQYF.